This TCR beta chain originates from a study of glioma-infiltrating T cells after dendritic cell vaccination. This clone was found a few times. The germline V gene encodes CDR1 MDHEN and CDR2 SYDVKM. V dropped 6 bases and J dropped 3; count of bases not matched to a gene: 8. CDR3 length: 16 amino acids. Method: immunoSEQ multiplex PCR; TCRdb's copy keeps in-frame clones and lacks some. The profile shows about 100,000 clones, 75% to 85% of them singletons. The chain links TRBV28 to TRBJ1-3; 10 bases map to TRBD1. This receptor was taken from a human donor with glioblastoma. This specimen was blood, taken before dendritic cell vaccination. The CDR3 loop is CASRMTGGAIGNTIYF. CDR3 DNA: TGTGCCAGCAGGATGACAGGGGGCGCGATTGGAAACACCATATATTTT.